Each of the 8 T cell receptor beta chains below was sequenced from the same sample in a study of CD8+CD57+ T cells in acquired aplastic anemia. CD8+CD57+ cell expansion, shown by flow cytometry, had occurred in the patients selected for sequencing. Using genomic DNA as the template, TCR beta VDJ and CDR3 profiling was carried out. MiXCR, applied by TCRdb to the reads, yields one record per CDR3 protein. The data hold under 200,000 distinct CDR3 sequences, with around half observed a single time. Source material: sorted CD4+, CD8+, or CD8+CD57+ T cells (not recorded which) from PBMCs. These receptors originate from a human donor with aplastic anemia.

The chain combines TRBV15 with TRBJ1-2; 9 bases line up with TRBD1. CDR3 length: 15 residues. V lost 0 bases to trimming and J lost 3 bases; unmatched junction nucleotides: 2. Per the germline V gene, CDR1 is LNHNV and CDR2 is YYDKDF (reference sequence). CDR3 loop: CATSRDWTGDYGYTF. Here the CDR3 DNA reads TGTGCCACCAGCAGAGACTGGACAGGGGACTATGGCTACACCTTC.

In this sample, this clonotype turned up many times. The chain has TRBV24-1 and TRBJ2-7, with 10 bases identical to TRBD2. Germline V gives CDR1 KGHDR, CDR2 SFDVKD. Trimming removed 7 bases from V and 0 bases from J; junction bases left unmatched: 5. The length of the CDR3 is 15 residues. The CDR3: CATSATSGNSYEQYF. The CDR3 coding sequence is TGTGCCACCAGCGCAACTAGCGGGAACTCCTACGAGCAGTACTTC.

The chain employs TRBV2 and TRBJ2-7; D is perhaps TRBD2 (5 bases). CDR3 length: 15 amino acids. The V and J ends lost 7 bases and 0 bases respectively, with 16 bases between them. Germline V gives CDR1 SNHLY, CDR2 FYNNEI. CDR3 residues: CASTREGGPSYEQYF. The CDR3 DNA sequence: TGTGCCAGCACGAGAGAGGGCGGGCCCTCCTACGAGCAGTACTTC.

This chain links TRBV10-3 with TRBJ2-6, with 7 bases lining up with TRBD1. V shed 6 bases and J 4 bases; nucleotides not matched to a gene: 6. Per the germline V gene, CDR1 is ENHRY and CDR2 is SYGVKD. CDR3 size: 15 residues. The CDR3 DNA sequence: TGTGCCATCAGCCAACCGGGACAGGGGGCCAACGTCCTGACTTTC. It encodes CAISQPGQGANVLTF.

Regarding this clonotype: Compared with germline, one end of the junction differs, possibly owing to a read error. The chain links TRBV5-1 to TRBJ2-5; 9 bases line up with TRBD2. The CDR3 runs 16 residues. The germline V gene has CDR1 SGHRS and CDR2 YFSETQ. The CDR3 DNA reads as TGCGCCAGCAGCTTGTCGGCTAGCGGGGCTCAAGAGACCCAGCACTTC. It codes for CASSLSASGAQETQHF.

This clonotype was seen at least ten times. CDR3 in DNA: TGTGCCAGCAGCCTAGCGGGAGGGCCATATGAGCAGTTCTTC. It encodes CASSLAGGPYEQFF. The rearrangement links TRBV6-5 to TRBJ2-1; 12 bases fit TRBD2. The CDR3 totals 14 residues. Germline V gene sequence: CDR1 MNHEY, CDR2 SVGAGI. With V trimmed by 6 bases and J by 8 bases, 5 bases remained unmatched.

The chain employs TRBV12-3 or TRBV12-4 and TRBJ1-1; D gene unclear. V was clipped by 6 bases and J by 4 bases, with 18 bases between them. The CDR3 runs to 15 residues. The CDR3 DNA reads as TGTGCCAGCAGCCCGACGGTTAACGTGAGCACTGAAGCTTTCTTT. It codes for CASSPTVNVSTEAFF.

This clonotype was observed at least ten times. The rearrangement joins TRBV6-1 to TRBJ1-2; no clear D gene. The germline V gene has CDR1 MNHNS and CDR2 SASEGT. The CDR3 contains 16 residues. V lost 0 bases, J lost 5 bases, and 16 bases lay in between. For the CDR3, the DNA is TGTGCCAGCAGTGAAGCGCTTCATGGGTTGGGGTATGGCTACACCTTC. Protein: CASSEALHGLGYGYTF.